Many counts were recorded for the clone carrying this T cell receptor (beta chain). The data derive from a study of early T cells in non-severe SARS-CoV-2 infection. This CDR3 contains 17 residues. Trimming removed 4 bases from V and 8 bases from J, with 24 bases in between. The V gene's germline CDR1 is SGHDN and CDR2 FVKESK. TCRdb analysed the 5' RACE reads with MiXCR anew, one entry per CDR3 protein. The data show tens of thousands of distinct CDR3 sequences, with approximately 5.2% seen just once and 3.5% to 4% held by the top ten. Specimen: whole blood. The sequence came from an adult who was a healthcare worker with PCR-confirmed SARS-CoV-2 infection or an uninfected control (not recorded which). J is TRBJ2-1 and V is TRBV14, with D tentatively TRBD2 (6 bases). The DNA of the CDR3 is TGTGCCAGCAGCCGCTCGGGAGAGGGACTTACAAGAGATGAGCAGTTCTTC. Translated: CASSRSGEGLTRDEQFF. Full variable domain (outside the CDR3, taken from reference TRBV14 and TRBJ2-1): EAGVTQFPSHSVIEKGQTVTLRCDPISGHDNLYWYRRVMGKEIKFLLHFVKESKQDESGMPNNRFLAERTGGTYSTLKVQPAELEDSGVYFCASSRSGEGLTRDEQFFGPGTRLTVL.